This record looks at one T cell receptor beta chain sequence and its context. This sample is drawn from a study of blood T cell repertoires in COVID-19. Study background: The cDNA or gDNA used as material had been derived from T cells, B-cell-depleted T cells, or PBMCs.

V was clipped by 0 bases and J by 2 bases, with 9 bases between them. CDR3 length equals 15 residues. From germline, CDR1 is LGHDT and CDR2 YNNKEL (reference sequence). In the original processing: The authors estimated nucleated cell counts from reference gene primer amplification. Profiled with immunoSEQ multiplex PCR; TCRdb holds only in-frame clones, not every one. The DNA was the basis for D and trimming; V, J and clone size are from that table. The table records some 150,000 clones, approximately 89% of them present only once. The receptor comes from a human donor in a cohort sampled during active COVID-19. The chain joins TRBV3-1 (or the pseudogene TRBV3-2) to TRBJ2-3, with D possibly TRBD2 on 5 matching bases. The source material was peripheral blood. The chain's CDR3 is CASSQDSVATDTQYF. For the CDR3, the DNA is TGTGCCAGCAGCCAAGATAGCGTGGCCACAGATACGCAGTATTTT.